This T cell receptor (beta chain) was found in a study of spatial heterogeneity in lung cancer. At the level of the study: Beta-chain sequences consistently outnumbered alpha-chain sequences in detection.

This clonotype was seen repeatedly, ten times or more. As yet, its antigen is unknown. TCRdb re-called the 5' RACE reads through MiXCR, storing one row per CDR3 protein. Counted here are some 39,000 distinct CDR3 sequences, roughly 7% occurring once; the ten biggest clones make up around 43%. Described time point: sample taken at primary tumor resection. The authors sequenced whole RNA from tumor, nontumor lung or frozen PBMC without sorting. Broader study findings: Relative to follow-up, resection was when ubiquitous expanded tumor TCRs appeared more in blood.

Germline assignment: CDR1 SGHTA and CDR2 FQGNSA. The CDR3 is 12 residues long. The V end lost 1 base, the J end lost 4 bases, and 4 bases lay between the germline ends. The TCR was taken from a female donor with early-stage non-small cell lung cancer. V usage is TRBV7-2 and J usage is TRBJ1-2; no clear D gene. This specimen consisted of PBMCs, obtained at surgery. This CDR3 reads CASSLEGYGYTF. The CDR3 nucleotides are TGTGCCAGCAGCTTAGAGGGCTATGGCTACACCTTC.